This TCR beta chain was observed in a study of T cell repertoires in cytomegalovirus infection. This clonotype was counted ten times or more. One entry per CDR3 protein results from TCRdb running MiXCR on the reads. The data show 680,000 or so distinct CDR3 sequences, with approximately 40% seen just once and 2.8% held by the top ten. CDR3 length: 14 residues. The germline V gene encodes CDR1 MNHNS and CDR2 SASEGT. Trimming removed 2 bases at V and 0 bases at J, with 7 bases between. The rearrangement joins TRBV6-1 to TRBJ1-1; unclear D gene. The TCR originated in a human donor in good health (CMV status not recorded). Some clones in this sample may be carry-over from other donors' samples. The specimen sequenced was PBMCs. CDR3 sequence reads: CASSEWRMNTEAFF. As DNA, the CDR3 is TGTGCCAGCAGTGAATGGAGGATGAACACTGAAGCTTTCTTT.